This record concerns one T cell receptor (beta chain) sequence. Antigen specificity is unknown. Primers for the PCR totalled 60 Vbeta and 13 Jbeta. How the authors handled the data: Later analysis identified tens of millions of unique TCR beta chains, about 10 million shared. Data came from immunoSEQ multiplex PCR; TCRdb stores just in-frame clones and leaves some out. The V and J calls and clone size are taken from that table; D and trimming were inferred from the DNA. The repertoire holds some 76,000 clones, about 81% seen once, with 8% to 9% in the top ten. The record originates from a study of cytomegalovirus exposure and HLA in healthy donors. Study-wide results and limits: Being productive about 87% or about 30% of the time was typical of most TCR beta V segments in an earlier analysis. Later, an analysis showed that TCR beta chains associated with HLA were more clonally expanded than others that were equally common.

Healthy bone marrow donors made up the donor group. Germline CDR1 reads SGHRS; CDR2 reads YFSETQ. CDR3 length: 11 amino acids. Trimming took 2 bases from V and 15 from J, leaving 12 bases between them. The chain recombines TRBV5-1 with TRBJ2-1; no firm D call. The sample taken for sequencing was PBMCs. This receptor was identified in a woman between 40 and 50 years old in good health and CMV-seropositive. As DNA, the CDR3 is TGCGCCAGCAGCTTTGATCAGATTTGGTTCTTC. Translating gives CASSFDQIWFF.